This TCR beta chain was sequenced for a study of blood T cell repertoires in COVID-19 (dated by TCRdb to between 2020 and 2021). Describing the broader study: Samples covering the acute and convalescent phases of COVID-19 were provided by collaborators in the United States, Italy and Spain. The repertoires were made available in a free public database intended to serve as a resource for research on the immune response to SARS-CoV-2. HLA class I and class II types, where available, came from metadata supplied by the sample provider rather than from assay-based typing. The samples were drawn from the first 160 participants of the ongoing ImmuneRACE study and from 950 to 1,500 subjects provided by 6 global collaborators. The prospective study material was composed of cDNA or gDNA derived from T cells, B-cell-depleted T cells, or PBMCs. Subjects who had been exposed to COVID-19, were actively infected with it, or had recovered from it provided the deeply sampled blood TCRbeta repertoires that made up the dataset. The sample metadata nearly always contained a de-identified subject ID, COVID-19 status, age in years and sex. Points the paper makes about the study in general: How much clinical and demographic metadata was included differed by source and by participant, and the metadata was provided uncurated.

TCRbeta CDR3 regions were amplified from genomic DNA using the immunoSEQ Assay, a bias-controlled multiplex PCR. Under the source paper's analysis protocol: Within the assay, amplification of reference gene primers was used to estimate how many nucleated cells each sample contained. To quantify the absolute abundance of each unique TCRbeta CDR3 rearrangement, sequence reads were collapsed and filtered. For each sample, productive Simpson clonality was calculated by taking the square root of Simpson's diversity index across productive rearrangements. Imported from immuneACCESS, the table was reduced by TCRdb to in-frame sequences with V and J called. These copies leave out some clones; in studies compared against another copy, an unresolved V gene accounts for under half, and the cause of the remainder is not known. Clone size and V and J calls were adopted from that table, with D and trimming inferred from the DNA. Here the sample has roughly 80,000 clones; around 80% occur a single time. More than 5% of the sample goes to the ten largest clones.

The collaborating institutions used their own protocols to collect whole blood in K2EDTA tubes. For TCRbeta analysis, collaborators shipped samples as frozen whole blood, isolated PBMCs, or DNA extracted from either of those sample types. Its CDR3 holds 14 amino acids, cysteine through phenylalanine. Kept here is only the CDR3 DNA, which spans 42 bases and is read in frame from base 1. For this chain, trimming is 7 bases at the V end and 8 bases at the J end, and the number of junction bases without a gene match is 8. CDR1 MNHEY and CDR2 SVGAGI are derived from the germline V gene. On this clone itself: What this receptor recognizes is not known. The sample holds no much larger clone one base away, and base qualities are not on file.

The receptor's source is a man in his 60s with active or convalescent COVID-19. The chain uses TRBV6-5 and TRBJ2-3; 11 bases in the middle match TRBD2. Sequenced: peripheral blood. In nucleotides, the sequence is TGTGCCAGCATGGGCACTAGCGGGGGCGGTACGCAGTATTTT. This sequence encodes CASMGTSGGGTQYF.